Listed below are T cell receptor beta chains from one sample, sequenced in a study of blood T cell repertoires in COVID-19. This table comes from immunoSEQ multiplex PCR, and its TCRdb copy is limited to in-frame clones, with some not included. The data hold 200,000 to 300,000 clones, with about nine tenths observed a single time. Sequencing was carried out using peripheral blood. The receptors originated from a man aged 60 to 75 who had recovered from COVID-19. The CDR3 runs from the conserved cysteine through the conserved F or W. Fields, in order: CDR3 protein, CDR3 DNA, V gene, D gene, clone size, J gene. A D gene is named only where the DNA matches it firmly. Clone size, where shown, is once, few, many, or a class for clones that have expanded.

CASRPSGSPTTWELFF | TGTGCCAGTAGGCCCAGCGGGTCACCTACGACCTGGGAGCTGTTTTTT | TRBV19 | - | - | TRBJ2-2
CASSSQSSGANVLTF | TGTGCCAGCAGCTCACAGAGCTCTGGGGCCAACGTCCTGACTTTC | TRBV7-2 | - | - | TRBJ2-6
CASSYSVGAAKNIQYF | TGTGCCAGCAGTTACTCTGTGGGGGCGGCCAAAAACATTCAGTACTTC | TRBV6-2/TRBV6-3 | - | - | TRBJ2-4
CASSPRGVQETQYF | TGTGCCAGCAGCCCCAGGGGTGTCCAAGAGACCCAGTACTTC | TRBV5-4 | - | once | TRBJ2-5
CSVMTSGGAVGELFF | TGCAGCGTCATGACTAGCGGGGGGGCGGTCGGGGAGCTGTTTTTT | TRBV29-1 | TRBD2 | - | TRBJ2-2
CASSYPDRADTQYF | TGTGCCAGCAGTTACCCGGACAGGGCAGATACGCAGTATTTT | TRBV6-5 | TRBD1 | - | TRBJ2-3
CASSPTGIIGTEAFF | TGTGCCAGCAGCCCTACAGGGATTATAGGCACTGAAGCTTTCTTT | TRBV11-2 | - | few | TRBJ1-1
CASSRQGSSNTGELFF | TGCGCCAGCAGCCGGCAGGGATCTTCGAACACCGGGGAGCTGTTTTTT | TRBV5-1 | - | once | TRBJ2-2
CASSLESGGASGANVLTF | TGTGCCAGCAGCTTGGAGAGCGGGGGGGCCTCTGGGGCCAACGTCCTGACTTTC | TRBV5-4 | TRBD2 | - | TRBJ2-6
CASSQESGRGYGYTF | TGCGCCAGCAGCCAAGAGTCGGGCAGGGGGTATGGCTACACCTTC | TRBV4-1 | TRBD1 | - | TRBJ1-2
CASSDRLYNSPLHF | TGCGCCAGCAGTGACAGGCTCTATAATTCACCCCTCCACTTT | TRBV10-2 | - | - | TRBJ1-6
CASSQVGSGEQFF | TGTGCCAGCAGCCAAGTAGGTTCGGGGGAGCAGTTCTTC | TRBV3-1/TRBV3-2 | - | - | TRBJ2-1
CASRPGQVNQETQYF | TGTGCCAGCAGGCCGGGACAGGTAAACCAAGAGACCCAGTACTTC | TRBV2 | TRBD1 | - | TRBJ2-5
CASSPERGVYQETQYF | TGTGCCAGCAGCCCCGAGCGGGGGGTTTACCAAGAGACCCAGTACTTC | TRBV7-3 | TRBD2 | - | TRBJ2-5
CASSLSGRGEETQYF | TGTGCCAGCAGCTTATCGGGGCGGGGCGAAGAGACCCAGTACTTC | TRBV7-3 | - | - | TRBJ2-5
CASSPPGGLNQPQHF | TGTGCCAGCTCACCACCGGGAGGATTAAATCAGCCCCAGCATTTT | TRBV18 | - | - | TRBJ1-5
CASSATEYEQYF | TGTGCCAGCAGCGCCACGGAGTACGAGCAGTACTTC | TRBV9 | - | - | TRBJ2-7
CASSRVAGSSYEQYF | TGTGCCAGCAGCAGGGTAGCGGGAAGCTCCTACGAGCAGTACTTC | TRBV9 | TRBD2 | - | TRBJ2-7
CASSPRDRAYEQYF | TGTGCCAGCAGCCCGCGGGACAGGGCCTACGAGCAGTACTTC | TRBV5-6 | TRBD1 | - | TRBJ2-7
CASSPGLAGGDEQFF | TGCGCCAGCAGCCCTGGACTAGCGGGGGGCGATGAGCAGTTCTTC | TRBV5-1 | TRBD2 | - | TRBJ2-1
CATRSGGAEYNEQFF | TGTGCCACCAGGAGCGGGGGGGCCGAATACAATGAGCAGTTCTTC | TRBV24-1 | TRBD2 | - | TRBJ2-1
CAIGPGYGIETQYF | TGTGCCATCGGACCGGGGTACGGAATAGAGACCCAGTACTTC | TRBV10-3 | - | - | TRBJ2-5
CASSVGRHRTDTQYF | TGTGCCAGCAGTGTCGGACGGCACAGGACAGATACGCAGTATTTT | TRBV27 | - | - | TRBJ2-3
CASSELTGSEKLFF | TGTGCCAGCAGTGAACTGACAGGCAGTGAAAAACTGTTTTTT | TRBV2 | - | once | TRBJ1-4
CASSYSRQVGSPLHF | TGTGCCAGCAGTTACTCGAGACAAGTTGGCTCACCCCTCCACTTT | TRBV6-5 | - | - | TRBJ1-6
CASSTTGESNYGYTF | TGTGCCAGCAGTACAACAGGTGAATCCAACTATGGCTACACCTTC | TRBV27 | - | - | TRBJ1-2
CASSVTGGITIYF | TGCGCCAGCAGCGTGACAGGGGGCATCACCATATATTTT | TRBV4-1 | TRBD1 | - | TRBJ1-3
CASSPRNRDRVFTGELFF | TGTGCCAGCTCACCAAGAAACCGGGACAGAGTCTTCACCGGGGAGCTGTTTTTT | TRBV18 | TRBD1 | - | TRBJ2-2
CATRRGGAPTGELFF | TGTGCCACTAGAAGGGGGGGCGCGCCCACCGGGGAGCTGTTTTTT | TRBV15 | - | - | TRBJ2-2
CASTDPQGGYF | TGTGCCAGCACCGACCCACAGGGTGGGTACTTC | TRBV2 | - | once | TRBJ2-7
CASSERWGDEKLFF | TGTGCCAGCAGCGAGAGGTGGGGGGATGAAAAACTGTTTTTT | TRBV9 | - | - | TRBJ1-4
CASSLDLTSGGADTQYF | TGTGCCAGCAGCTTAGATCTAACTAGCGGGGGGGCCGATACGCAGTATTTT | TRBV11-3 | TRBD2 | - | TRBJ2-3